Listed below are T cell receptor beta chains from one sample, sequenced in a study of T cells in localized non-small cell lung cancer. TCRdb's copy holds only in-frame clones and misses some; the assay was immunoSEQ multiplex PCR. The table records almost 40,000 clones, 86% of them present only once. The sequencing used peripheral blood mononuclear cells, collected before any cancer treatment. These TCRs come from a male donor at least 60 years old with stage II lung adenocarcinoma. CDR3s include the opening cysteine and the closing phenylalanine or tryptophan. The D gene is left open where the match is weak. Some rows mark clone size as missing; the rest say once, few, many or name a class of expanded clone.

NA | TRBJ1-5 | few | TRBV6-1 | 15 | TGTGCCAGCAGCCCAGCAGGTATTCACAATCAGCCCCAGCATTTT | CASSPAGIHNQPQHF
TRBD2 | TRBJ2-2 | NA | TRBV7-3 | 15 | TGTGCCAGCAAACTAGCGGGAGGATCCACCGGGGAGCTGTTTTTT | CASKLAGGSTGELFF
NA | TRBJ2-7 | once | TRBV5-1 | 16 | TGCGCCAGCAGCCCCCAGGGCCCCGGAAGGTCTAACGAGCAGTACTTC | CASSPQGPGRSNEQYF
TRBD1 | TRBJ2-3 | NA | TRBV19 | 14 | TGTGCCAGCTCCCGGGACAGCCGGTCCAGGACGCAGTATTTT | CASSRDSRSRTQYF
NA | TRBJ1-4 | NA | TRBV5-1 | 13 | TGCGCCAGCATGGAAGATTTTAATGAAAAACTGTTTTTT | CASMEDFNEKLFF
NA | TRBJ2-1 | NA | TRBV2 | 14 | TGCACCACTGGACCAGGAATGACCTACAATGAGCAGTTCTTC | CTTGPGMTYNEQFF
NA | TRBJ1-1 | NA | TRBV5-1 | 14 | TGCGCCAGCAGCCCCGACAGAGTGAACACTGAAGCTTTCTTT | CASSPDRVNTEAFF
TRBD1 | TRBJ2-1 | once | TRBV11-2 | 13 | TGTGCCAGCAGCGTTGGGACAGCTGTTGAGCAGTTCTTC | CASSVGTAVEQFF
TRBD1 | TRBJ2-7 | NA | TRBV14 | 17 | TGTGCCAGCAGCCAAGTGGGTCCGGGACAGGGGAGGGACGAGCAGTACTTC | CASSQVGPGQGRDEQYF
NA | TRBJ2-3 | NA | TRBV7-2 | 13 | TGTGCCAGCGCTCGGGTGGGCACAGATACGCAGTATTTT | CASARVGTDTQYF
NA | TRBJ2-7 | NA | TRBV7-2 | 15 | TGTGCCAGCAGTGTGGGGTCCCCCCTCTCCTACGAGCAGTACTTC | CASSVGSPLSYEQYF
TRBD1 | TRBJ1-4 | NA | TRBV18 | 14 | TGTGCCAGCTCATCAACAGGGGGCGGTGAAAAACTGTTTTTT | CASSSTGGGEKLFF
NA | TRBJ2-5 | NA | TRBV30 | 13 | TGTGCCTGGAGTGTAAAGGGTGGAGAGACCCAGTACTTC | CAWSVKGGETQYF
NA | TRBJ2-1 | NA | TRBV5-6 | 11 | TGTGCCAGCAGCTTGTTAAGGCAGCAGTTCTTC | CASSLLRQQFF
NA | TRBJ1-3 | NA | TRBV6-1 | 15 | TGTGCCAGCAGTGACAGCCCGAGCTCTGGAAACACCATATATTTT | CASSDSPSSGNTIYF
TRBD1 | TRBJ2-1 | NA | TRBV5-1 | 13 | TGCGCCAGCAGCCTCCAGGGGGCAGGAGAGCAGTTCTTC | CASSLQGAGEQFF
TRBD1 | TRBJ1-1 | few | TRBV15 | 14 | TGTGCCACCAGCACCGGGACAGGGGTAAAAGAAGCTTTCTTT | CATSTGTGVKEAFF
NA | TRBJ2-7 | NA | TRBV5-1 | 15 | TGCGCCAGCAGCTTGTCGCTTGGACTTATCTACGAGCAGTACTTC | CASSLSLGLIYEQYF
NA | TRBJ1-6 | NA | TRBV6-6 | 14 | TGTGCCAGCAGTTTGGGGACTGGTGGGTCACCCCTCCACTTT | CASSLGTGGSPLHF
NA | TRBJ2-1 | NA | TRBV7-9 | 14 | TGTGCCAGCAGCTTAGCAACTTCATCCAATGAGCAGTTCTTC | CASSLATSSNEQFF
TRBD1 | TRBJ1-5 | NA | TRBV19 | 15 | TGTGCCAGTAGTGTGACGGGACAGAGCAATCAGCCCCAGCATTTT | CASSVTGQSNQPQHF
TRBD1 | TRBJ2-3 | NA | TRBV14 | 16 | TGTGCCAGCAGCCCTCCCGGGACAGGGAGAAGAGATACGCAGTATTTT | CASSPPGTGRRDTQYF
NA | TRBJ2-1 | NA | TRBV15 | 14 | TGTGCCACCAGCAGATCCCTAGGGGAGAATGAGCAGTTCTTC | CATSRSLGENEQFF
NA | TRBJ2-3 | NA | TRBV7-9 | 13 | TGTGCCACCCTCTATGTAGGCACAGATACGCAGTATTTT | CATLYVGTDTQYF
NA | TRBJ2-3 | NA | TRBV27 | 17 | TGTGCCAGCAGTTTAACGTGGACAGCCTTTCAGGGTGATACGCAGTATTTT | CASSLTWTAFQGDTQYF
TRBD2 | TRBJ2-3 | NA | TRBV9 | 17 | TGTGCCAGCAGCGTAGGGAGGCCGGGGGGGCTGAGGGATACGCAGTATTTT | CASSVGRPGGLRDTQYF
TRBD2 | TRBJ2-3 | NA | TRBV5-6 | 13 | TGTGCCAGCAGACTAGCGGGAACAGATACGCAGTATTTT | CASRLAGTDTQYF
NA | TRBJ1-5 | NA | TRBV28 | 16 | TGTGCCAGCAGTTTAAGGGCAGGGAGAAGCAATCAGCCCCAGCATTTT | CASSLRAGRSNQPQHF
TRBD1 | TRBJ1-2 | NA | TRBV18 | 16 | TGTGCCAGCTCACCGGGACAGGGTGGAGCTAACTATGGCTACACCTTC | CASSPGQGGANYGYTF
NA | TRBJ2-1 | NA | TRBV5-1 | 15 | TGCGCCAGCAGCTTGGAGGCTAGCGTCTACAATGAGCAGTTCTTC | CASSLEASVYNEQFF
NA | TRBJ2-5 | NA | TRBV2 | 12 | TGTGCCAGCAGGAGGGGGGGGGCGGCCCAGTACTTC | CASRRGGAAQYF
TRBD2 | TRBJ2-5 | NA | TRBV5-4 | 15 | TGTGCCAGCAGCTTCGGCGGGAGGGCCGGGGAGACCCAGTACTTC | CASSFGGRAGETQYF
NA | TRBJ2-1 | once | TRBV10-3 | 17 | TGTGCCATCAGCAGCTCAAACGTTGAAGGGCGCGGCAATGAGCAGTTCTTC | CAISSSNVEGRGNEQFF
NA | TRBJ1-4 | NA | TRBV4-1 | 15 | TGCGCCAGCAGCCAAGACGTTCGATCCCCGGAAAAACTGTTTTTT | CASSQDVRSPEKLFF
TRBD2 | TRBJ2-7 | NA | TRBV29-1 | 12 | TGCAGCGTTTTTAGCGGGAACTACGAGCAGTACTTC | CSVFSGNYEQYF
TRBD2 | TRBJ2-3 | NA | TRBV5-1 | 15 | TGCGCCAGCAGTCCGGGCAGCGGGAGAGCAGATACGCAGTATTTT | CASSPGSGRADTQYF
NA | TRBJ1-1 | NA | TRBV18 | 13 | TGTGCCAGCTCCCGGGCGGAGAACACTGAAGCTTTCTTT | CASSRAENTEAFF
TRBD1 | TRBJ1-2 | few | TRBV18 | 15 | TGTGCCAGCTCGCGGGACAGGAACGCTAACTATGGCTACACCTTC | CASSRDRNANYGYTF
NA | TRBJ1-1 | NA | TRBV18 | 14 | TGTGCCAGCTCACCCGGACAAATGAACACTGAAGCTTTCTTT | CASSPGQMNTEAFF
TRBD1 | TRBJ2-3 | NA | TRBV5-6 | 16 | TGTGCCAGCAGCTTGAGGACAGGGAATACCCCAGGGACGCAGTATTTT | CASSLRTGNTPGTQYF
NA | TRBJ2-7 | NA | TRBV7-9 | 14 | TGTGCCAGCAGCTTAAGACGGGACTCCTACGAGCAGTACTTC | CASSLRRDSYEQYF
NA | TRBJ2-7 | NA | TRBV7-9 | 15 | TGTGCCAGCAGCTTAGGAGGCGGGACTGTAGGCGAGCAGTACTTC | CASSLGGGTVGEQYF
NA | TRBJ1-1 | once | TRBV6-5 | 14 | TGTGCCAGCAGTTACCAGTCGGGTAACACTGAAGCTTTCTTT | CASSYQSGNTEAFF
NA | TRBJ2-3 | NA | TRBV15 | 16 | TGTGCCACCAGCAGAGATGGGACCTCCGGCACAGATACGCAGTATTTT | CATSRDGTSGTDTQYF
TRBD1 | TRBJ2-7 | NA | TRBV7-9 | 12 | TGTGCCAGCAGCGTAGACAGGGACGAGCAGTACTTC | CASSVDRDEQYF
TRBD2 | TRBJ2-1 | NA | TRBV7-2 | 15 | TGTGCCAGCACCATAAGGCGGGAGTCCTACAATGAGCAGTTCTTC | CASTIRRESYNEQFF
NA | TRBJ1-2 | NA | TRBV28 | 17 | TGTGCCAGCAGTCCCAGTGGCAGCCCTAAAGCTAACTATGGCTACACCTTC | CASSPSGSPKANYGYTF
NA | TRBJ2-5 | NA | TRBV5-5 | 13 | TGTGCCAGCAGCGCTGGGCTCCCAGAGACCCAGTACTTC | CASSAGLPETQYF
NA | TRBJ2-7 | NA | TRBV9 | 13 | TGTGCCAGCAGCGTAGTGGAGCCCACGGAGCAGTACTTC | CASSVVEPTEQYF
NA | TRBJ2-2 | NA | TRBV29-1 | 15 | TGCAGCGTTGCCAGGGGGGGGCCGAACACCGGGGAGCTGTTTTTT | CSVARGGPNTGELFF
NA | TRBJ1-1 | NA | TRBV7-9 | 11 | TGTGCCAGCAGTCGAATGAATGAAGCTTTCTTT | CASSRMNEAFF
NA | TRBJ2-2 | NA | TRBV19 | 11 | TGTGCCAGTACAGCTCTCGGGGAGCTGTTTTTT | CASTALGELFF
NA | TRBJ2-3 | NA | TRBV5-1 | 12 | TGCGCCAGCAGCTTACAGGACGATACGCAGTATTTT | CASSLQDDTQYF
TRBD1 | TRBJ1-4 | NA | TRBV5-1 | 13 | TGCGCCAGCAAAAGGACAGGGGCGGAGGAACTGTTTTTT | CASKRTGAEELFF
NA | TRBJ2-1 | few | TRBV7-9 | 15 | TGTGCCAGCAGCCCGGGGCGGAGCTCCTACAATGAGCAGTTCTTC | CASSPGRSSYNEQFF
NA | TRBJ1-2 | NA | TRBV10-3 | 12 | TGTGCCATCAGTGACCAGGGGCAGGGCTACACCTTC | CAISDQGQGYTF
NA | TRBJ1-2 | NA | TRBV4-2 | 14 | TGTGCCAGCAGCCAAGATAGGACAGTCTATGGCTACACCTTC | CASSQDRTVYGYTF
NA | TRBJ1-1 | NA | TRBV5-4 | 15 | TGTGCCAGCAGCTGGGCCCGGAGCTCCAACACTGAAGCTTTCTTT | CASSWARSSNTEAFF